This passage covers 5 T cell receptor beta chains from one sample sequenced in a study of Tregs in tolerant kidney transplant recipients. The method was immunoSEQ multiplex PCR; TCRdb's version includes in-frame clones alone and lacks a portion of them. Its table lists 50,000 to 65,000 clones. The sample in question was CD4+ T cells from blood, obtained before the transplant. The receptor source for this set is a human donor who received a combined kidney and bone marrow transplant.

Remarks on this clone: The read falls 3 residues short of the CDR3 end, and the missing part is taken from the germline J gene. V gene TRBV19 combines with J gene TRBJ1-1; D is ambiguous. The V end lost 4 bases, the J end lost 0 bases, and 9 bases lay between the germline ends. The germline V gene has CDR1 LNHDA and CDR2 SQIVND (reference sequence). The CDR3 covers 14 residues. The CDR3 sequence: CASSKREMNTEAFF. The sequenced CDR3 bases are TGTGCCAGTAGTAAGCGGGAAATGAACACTGAA.

CDR3 loop: CASSSSGTPKSNEQFF. The sequenced CDR3 bases are TGTGCCAGTAGTAGCTCCGGGACACCCAAATCTAATGAG. This chain uses TRBV19 with TRBJ2-1; D is possibly TRBD1 (6 bases). The CDR3 end is not reached by the read, which stops 3 residues before it; the germline J gene fills it in. This CDR3 contains 16 residues. Germline CDR1 is LNHDA and CDR2 is SQIVND (reference sequence). With 4 bases removed from V and 7 bases from J, the gap between germline ends came to 20 bases.

Turning to this clone: The read is 3 residues too short to cover the CDR3 end, so that end is filled in from the germline J gene. The chain recombines TRBV10-3 with TRBJ2-2; a weak D match, TRBD1 (5 bases). CDR1 ENHRY and CDR2 SYGVKD come from the germline V gene. V shed 10 bases and J shed 2 bases, with 14 bases lying between them. The CDR3 has 14 amino acids. The sequenced part of the CDR3 DNA is TGTGCCACCTCAGCCAGGGCCAACACCGGGGAG. It encodes CATSARANTGE. The full-length CDR3 reads as CATSARANTGELFF.

Details on this clone: The missing CDR3 end, 3 residues past where the read stops, is filled in from the germline J gene. The V gene is TRBV19, the J gene TRBJ1-1, with no clear D. Germline V lookup: CDR1 LNHDA, CDR2 SQIVND (reference sequence). V was trimmed by 2 bases and J by 3 bases, leaving 13 bases between them. This CDR3 is 15 amino acids long. CDR3 DNA (partial): TGTGCCAGTAGTATACAGTCCGGGTCCGACACTGAA. Translated, it gives CASSIQSGSDTE. The full CDR3 reads CASSIQSGSDTEAFF.

On this clone: The sequenced fragment ends 3 residues before the CDR3 boundary, so the rest is inferred from the germline J gene. The chain links TRBV6-2 or TRBV6-3 to TRBJ1-1; D gene unclear. CDR1 and CDR2 (germline): MNHEY, SVGEGT. The CDR3 consists of 12 residues. This chain's CDR3 is CASSYSPERAFF. The CDR3 bases that were read are TGTGCCAGCAGTTACTCGCCCGAAAGG.